Each of the 13 T cell receptor beta chains below was sequenced from the same sample in a study of cytomegalovirus exposure and HLA in healthy donors. With 60 Vbeta and 13 Jbeta primers, the PCR was carried out. Profiling relied on immunoSEQ multiplex PCR, and the TCRdb table lists in-frame clones only, not all of them. The profile shows 220,000 or so clones, almost 80% of them singletons. Sequencing input: PBMCs. These receptors all come from a male donor in good health and CMV-seronegative.

V and J are TRBV28 and TRBJ1-5, with a tentative D call TRBD1 (6 bases). The CDR3 consists of 15 residues. V was shortened by 3 bases and J by 4 bases, with 13 bases between the two germline ends. Germline CDR1 reads MDHEN; CDR2 reads SYDVKM. The CDR3 DNA reads as TGTGCCAGCAGTTTCGGGCAGGGGACGAATCAGCCCCAGCATTTT. Amino acids: CASSFGQGTNQPQHF.

The J gene is TRBJ2-1, the V gene TRBV19; the D gene is possibly TRBD2 (6 bases). The V and J ends lost 4 bases and 7 bases respectively, with 14 bases between them. The CDR3 is 14 residues long. Looked up from germline, CDR1 is LNHDA and CDR2 is SQIVND (reference sequence). For the CDR3, the DNA is TGTGCCAGTAGTAAGGGCGGGACGGGTAATGAGCAGTTCTTC. It codes for CASSKGGTGNEQFF.

This clone came up once. The chain combines TRBV19 with TRBJ2-1; D call uncertain. This CDR3 spans 15 amino acids. Germline V gene data show CDR1 as LNHDA and CDR2 as SQIVND (reference sequence). V dropped 5 bases and J dropped 5 bases, with 16 bases sitting between them. The CDR3 loop is CASSSLRPTHNEQFF. In nucleotides, the CDR3 is TGTGCCAGTAGTTCCCTACGTCCCACCCACAATGAGCAGTTCTTC.

The V gene is TRBV7-3, the J gene TRBJ2-1; no clear D. Deletions cut 2 bases from V and 4 bases from J, with 18 bases between. Germline loops: CDR1 SGHTA, CDR2 FQGTGA. CDR3 size: 17 residues. In DNA form, the CDR3 reads TGTGCCAGCAGCTTAGGGCAGAGAGCACCTCCATACAATGAGCAGTTCTTC. Amino acid sequence: CASSLGQRAPPYNEQFF.

The chain has TRBV25-1 and TRBJ1-6, with TRBD1 matching 9 bases. V lost 1 base, J lost 7 bases, and 11 bases stayed unmatched. This CDR3 has 18 residues. The V gene's germline CDR1 is MGHDK and CDR2 SYGVNS. The CDR3 nucleotides read TGTGCCAGCAGTGAATTCGGGACAGGGACCATCCAAAATTCACCCCTCCACTTT. Amino acid sequence: CASSEFGTGTIQNSPLHF.

Concerning this clone itself: A read error may account for a junction end that differs from germline. The CDR3 protein is CASSLGQGGSPDTQYF. The CDR3 region has the DNA TGTGCTAGCAGCCTTGGACAGGGGGGTAGTCCAGATACGCAGTATTTT. The chain joins TRBV7-7 to TRBJ2-3; 10 positions agree with TRBD1. CDR1 is SSHAT, CDR2 FNYEAQ, per germline (reference sequence). This CDR3 has 16 residues.

The rearrangement links TRBV5-1 to TRBJ1-4; 12 bases match TRBD1. CDR3 length equals 14 residues. The germline V gene encodes CDR1 SGHRS and CDR2 YFSETQ. V lost 3 bases to trimming and J lost 12 bases; unmatched junction nucleotides: 6. The CDR3 nucleotides are TGCGCCAGCAGCTGGGGACAGGGGGCGTCGCAACTGTTTTTT. Translation: CASSWGQGASQLFF.

The CDR3 reads CASSGGRYSYEQYF. The CDR3 nucleotides read TGTGCCAGCAGTGGCGGGAGGTACTCCTACGAGCAGTACTTC. This chain joins TRBV2 and TRBJ2-7; 8 nucleotides match TRBD2. The CDR3 covers 14 residues. Per the germline V gene, CDR1 is SNHLY and CDR2 is FYNNEI. V lost 4 bases and J lost 0; bases outside the gene matches: 2.

The gene calls are TRBV11-2 and TRBJ1-5; no definite D call. Germline CDR1 SGHAT, CDR2 FQNNGV. The CDR3 consists of 14 residues. Trimming stripped 5 bases from V and 7 bases from J, with 15 bases between. CDR3 region: CASSRLGGNQPQHF. The CDR3 coding sequence is TGTGCCAGCAGCCGCCTTGGAGGGAACCAGCCCCAGCATTTT.

This chain links TRBV5-4 with TRBJ2-7; tentatively, D is TRBD2 (7 bases). Germline V gene sequence: CDR1 SGHNT, CDR2 YYREEE (reference sequence). Trimming pared 4 bases from V and 2 bases from J, leaving 13 bases between. The CDR3 loop spans 14 amino acids. The CDR3 region has the DNA TGTGCCAGCAGCGCCTGGGGGGGCACCTACGAGCAGTACTTC. Amino acids: CASSAWGGTYEQYF.

The genes are TRBV15 and TRBJ2-1; no firm D call. This CDR3 is built from 12 residues. V was shortened by 3 bases and J by 8 bases, with 8 bases between the two germline ends. The germline V gene has CDR1 LNHNV and CDR2 YYDKDF (reference sequence). The CDR3 loop is CATSSYEDEQFF. The CDR3 DNA sequence: TGTGCCACCAGCAGTTACGAGGATGAGCAGTTCTTC.

V is TRBV5-1 and J is TRBJ1-4; D call uncertain. The CDR3 sequence is 15 residues long. Between the trimmed V and J ends, which lost 4 bases and 0 bases, there was a span of 10 bases. Germline V gives CDR1 SGHRS, CDR2 YFSETQ. CDR3 bases: TGCGCCAGCAGCCCCTTCGGAGCAACTAATGAAAAACTGTTTTTT. It codes for CASSPFGATNEKLFF.

A word on this clone: The junction shows a germline mismatch at one end, possibly a read error. The rearrangement joins TRBV5-1 to TRBJ1-1; 9 nucleotides match TRBD1. The CDR3 length is 15 residues. CDR1 is SGHRS, CDR2 YFSETQ, per germline. The CDR3 loop reads CASSLEGDRVTEAFF. CDR3 DNA sequence: TGCGCCAGCAGTTTGGAAGGGGACAGGGTCACTGAAGCTTTCTTT.